The rows below give T cell receptor beta chains drawn from one sample of a study of shared T cell receptors in the human thymus. The assay was immunoSEQ multiplex PCR, and TCRdb's table has in-frame clones only and misses some. Here the sample spans some 720,000 clones, roughly 88% being singletons. In addition, the sample was reused for a study of human thymus T cells.

The sample taken for sequencing was thymocytes. These receptors all stem from a boy younger than two with a congenital heart defect. CDR3s include the opening cysteine and the closing phenylalanine or tryptophan. A D gene is named only where the DNA matches it firmly. Clone size is stated in some rows and not others, as once, few, many or a class when expanded.

clone size	V gene	D gene	J gene	CDR3 protein	CDR3 DNA
.	TRBV10-3	TRBD1	TRBJ1-2	CAISEQKGQLLYGYTF	TGTGCCATCAGTGAGCAAAAGGGACAGCTACTCTATGGCTACACCTTC
.	TRBV6-1	TRBD2	TRBJ2-7	CASSEALFSGRIEQYF	TGTGCCAGCAGTGAAGCCCTTTTTAGCGGGAGAATCGAGCAGTACTTC
.	TRBV19	.	TRBJ1-5	CASRNRDQPQHF	TGTGCCAGTAGAAACAGAGATCAGCCCCAGCATTTT
.	TRBV6-5	.	TRBJ2-7	CASSYSRPGAAYEQYF	TGTGCCAGCAGTTACTCGAGACCAGGGGCCGCCTACGAGCAGTACTTC
.	TRBV7-2	.	TRBJ1-1	CASSSFGSRSMNTEAFF	TGTGCCAGCAGCTCCTTCGGGAGCAGGAGCATGAACACTGAAGCTTTCTTT
.	TRBV27	.	TRBJ2-3	CASSFYGHSTDTQYF	TGTGCCAGCAGTTTCTACGGACACAGCACAGATACGCAGTATTTT
.	TRBV28	.	TRBJ2-5	CASSTRVGGGETQYF	TGTGCCAGCAGTACCCGCGTTGGAGGAGGAGAGACCCAGTACTTC
.	TRBV14	TRBD2	TRBJ2-7	CASSPKTSGRDYEQYF	TGTGCCAGCAGCCCCAAAACTAGCGGGAGGGACTACGAGCAGTACTTC
few	TRBV25-1	TRBD2	TRBJ2-3	CASTRGAGGADTQYF	TGTGCCAGCACGAGGGGGGCGGGAGGAGCAGATACGCAGTATTTT
.	TRBV2	.	TRBJ2-3	CASSDSRGVYTDTQYF	TGTGCCAGCAGTGACTCCAGGGGCGTTTACACAGATACGCAGTATTTT
.	TRBV6-5	.	TRBJ1-2	CASRGGAPNYGYTF	TGTGCCAGCAGGGGGGGAGCTCCTAACTATGGCTACACCTTC